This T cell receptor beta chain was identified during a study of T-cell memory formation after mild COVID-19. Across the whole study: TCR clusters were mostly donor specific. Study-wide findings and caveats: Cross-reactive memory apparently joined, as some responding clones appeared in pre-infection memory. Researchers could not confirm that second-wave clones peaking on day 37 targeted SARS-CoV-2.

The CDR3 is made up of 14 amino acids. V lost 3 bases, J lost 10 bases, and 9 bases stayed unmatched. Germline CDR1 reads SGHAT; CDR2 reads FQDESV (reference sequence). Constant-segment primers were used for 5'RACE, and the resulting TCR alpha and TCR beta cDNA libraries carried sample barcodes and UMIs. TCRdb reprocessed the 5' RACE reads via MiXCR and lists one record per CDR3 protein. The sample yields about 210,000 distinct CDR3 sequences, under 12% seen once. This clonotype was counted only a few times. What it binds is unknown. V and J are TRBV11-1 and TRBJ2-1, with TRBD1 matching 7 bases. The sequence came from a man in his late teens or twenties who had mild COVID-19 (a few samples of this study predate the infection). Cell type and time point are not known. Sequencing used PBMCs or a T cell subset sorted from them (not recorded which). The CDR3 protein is CASSLEQGMLEQFF. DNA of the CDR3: TGTGCCAGCAGCTTGGAACAGGGGATGTTAGAGCAGTTCTTC.